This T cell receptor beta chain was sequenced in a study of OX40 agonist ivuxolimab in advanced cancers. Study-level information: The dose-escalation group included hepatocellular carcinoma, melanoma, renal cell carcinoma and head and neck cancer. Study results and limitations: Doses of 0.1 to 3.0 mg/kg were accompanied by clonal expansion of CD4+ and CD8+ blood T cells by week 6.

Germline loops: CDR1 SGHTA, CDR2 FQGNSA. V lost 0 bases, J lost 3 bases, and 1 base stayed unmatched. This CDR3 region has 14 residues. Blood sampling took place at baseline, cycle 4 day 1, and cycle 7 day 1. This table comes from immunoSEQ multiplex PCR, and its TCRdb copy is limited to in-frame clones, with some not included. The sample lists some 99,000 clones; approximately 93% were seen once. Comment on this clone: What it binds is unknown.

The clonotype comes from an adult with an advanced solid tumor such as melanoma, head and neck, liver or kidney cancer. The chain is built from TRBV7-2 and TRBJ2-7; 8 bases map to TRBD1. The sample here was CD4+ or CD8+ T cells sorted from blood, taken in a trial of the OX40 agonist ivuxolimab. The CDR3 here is CASSLAGTGYEQYF. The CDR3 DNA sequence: TGTGCCAGCAGCTTAGCAGGGACAGGCTACGAGCAGTACTTC.